This TCR beta chain was retrieved from a study of control samples from healthy donors and cancer patients. Data came from immunoSEQ multiplex PCR; TCRdb stores just in-frame clones and leaves some out. Among some 120,000 clones listed, 92% were seen once. Germline V gene sequence: CDR1 SEHNR, CDR2 FQNEAQ (reference sequence). Trimming took 5 bases from V and 7 from J; bases not matched to a gene: 11. CDR3 length: 15 residues. The chain uses TRBV7-9 and TRBJ2-7; 10 bases align to TRBD1. Source material: PBMCs. This TCR came from a man older than 75 with head and neck cancer. Here the CDR3 reads CASSARDRGSSEQYF. The DNA for the CDR3 is TGTGCCAGCAGCGCCCGGGACAGGGGATCTAGTGAGCAGTACTTC.